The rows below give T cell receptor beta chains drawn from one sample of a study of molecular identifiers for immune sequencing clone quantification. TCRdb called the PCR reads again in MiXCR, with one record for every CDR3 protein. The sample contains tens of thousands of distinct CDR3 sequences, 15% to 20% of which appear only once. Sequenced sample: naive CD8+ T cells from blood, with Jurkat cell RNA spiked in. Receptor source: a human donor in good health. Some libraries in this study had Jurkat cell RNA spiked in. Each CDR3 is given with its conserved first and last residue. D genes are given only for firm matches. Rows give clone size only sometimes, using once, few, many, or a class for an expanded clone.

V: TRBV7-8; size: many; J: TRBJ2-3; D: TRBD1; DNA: TGTGCCAGCAGCTTAGTGGGGACAGCATTCACAGATACGCAGTATTTT; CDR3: CASSLVGTAFTDTQYF
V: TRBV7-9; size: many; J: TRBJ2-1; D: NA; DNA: TGTGCCAGCAGCTCCGGACCCCCGGGGCAGTTCTTC; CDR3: CASSSGPPGQFF
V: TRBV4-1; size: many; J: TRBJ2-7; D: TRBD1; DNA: TGCGCCAGCAGCCAACGACAGGGGGCAGCCTACGAGCAGTACTTC; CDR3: CASSQRQGAAYEQYF
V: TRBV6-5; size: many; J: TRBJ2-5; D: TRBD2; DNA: TGTGCCAGCAGTTACTCGTTCGGTCTGGTAGGGGAGAGGACTAGGAAAGGAGAGACCCAGTACTTC; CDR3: CASSYSFGLVGERTRKGETQYF
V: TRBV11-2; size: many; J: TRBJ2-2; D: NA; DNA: TGTGCCAGCAGCCCTCACAGACAGGCGAACACCGGGGAGCTGTTTTTT; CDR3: CASSPHRQANTGELFF
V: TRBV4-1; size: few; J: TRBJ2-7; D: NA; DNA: TGCGCCAGCAGCTACAGCGGAAGCTCCTACGAGCAGTACTTC; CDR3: CASSYSGSSYEQYF
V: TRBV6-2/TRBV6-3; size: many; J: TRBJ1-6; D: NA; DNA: TGTGCCAGCAGTTATCCCCGATCACCCCTCCACTTT; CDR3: CASSYPRSPLHF
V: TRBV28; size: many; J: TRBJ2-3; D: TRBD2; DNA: TGTGCCAGCAGTCCCGGGGGGGAGGCAGATACGCAGTATTTT; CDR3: CASSPGGEADTQYF
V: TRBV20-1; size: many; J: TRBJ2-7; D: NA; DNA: TGCAGTGCTAGAGATGGCGAGACAGGTTCCTACGAGCAGTACTTC; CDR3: CSARDGETGSYEQYF
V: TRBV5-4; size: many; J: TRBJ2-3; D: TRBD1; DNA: TGTGCCAGCAGCGCCTGGACAGGGGGCCCAGATACGCAGTATTTT; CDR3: CASSAWTGGPDTQYF
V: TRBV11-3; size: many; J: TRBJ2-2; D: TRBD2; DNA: TGTGCCAGCAGCTCGTCACGACTAGCGGGCTTCACCGGGGAGCTGTTTTTT; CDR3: CASSSSRLAGFTGELFF
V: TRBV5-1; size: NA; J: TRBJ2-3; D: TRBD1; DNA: TGCGCCAGCAGCCCATGGACAGGAAGCACAGATACGCAGTATTTT; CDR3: CASSPWTGSTDTQYF
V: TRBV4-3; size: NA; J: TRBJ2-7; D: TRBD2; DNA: TGCGCCAGCAGCCAAATGGGCGGGAGGTCCTACGAGCAGTACTTC; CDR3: CASSQMGGRSYEQYF
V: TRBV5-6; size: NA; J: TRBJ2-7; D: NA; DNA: TGTGCCAGCAGCGCCGCCGGGACAACCTACGAGCAGTACTTC; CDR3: CASSAAGTTYEQYF
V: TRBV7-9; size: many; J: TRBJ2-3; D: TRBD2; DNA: TGTGCCAGCAGCCCAACACTAGCGGGAGCGGATACGCAGTATTTT; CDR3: CASSPTLAGADTQYF
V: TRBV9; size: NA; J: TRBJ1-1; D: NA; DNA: TGTGCCAGCAGCGTAGGGGACTTCACTGAAGCTTTCTTT; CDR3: CASSVGDFTEAFF
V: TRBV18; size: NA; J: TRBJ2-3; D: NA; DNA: TGTGCCAGCTCACCAAAGGGACCAGTGGGAGTCTCAGATACGCAGTATTTT; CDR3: CASSPKGPVGVSDTQYF
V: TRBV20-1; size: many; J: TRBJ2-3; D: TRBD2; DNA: TGCAGTGCTAGAGACATAACTAGCGGGAGCGGTCCGGGGTACACAGATACGCAGTATTTT; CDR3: CSARDITSGSGPGYTDTQYF
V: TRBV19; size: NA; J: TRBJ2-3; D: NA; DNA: TGTGCCAGTAGTATAGAGGACCCTATCACAGATACGCAGTATTTT; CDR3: CASSIEDPITDTQYF
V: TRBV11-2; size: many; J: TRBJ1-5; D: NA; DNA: TGTGCCAGCAGCTTAAACGGGCATAGCAATCAGCCCCAGCATTTT; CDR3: CASSLNGHSNQPQHF
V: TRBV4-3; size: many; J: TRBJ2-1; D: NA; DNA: TGCGCCAGCAGCCAAGAGAGGGTTTTCCATGAGCAGTTCTTC; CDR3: CASSQERVFHEQFF
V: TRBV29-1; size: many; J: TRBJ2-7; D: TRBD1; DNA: TGCAGCGTTGCTGGGACAGGGCTAGGACCCGGCGCGATGGAGCAGTACTTC; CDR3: CSVAGTGLGPGAMEQYF
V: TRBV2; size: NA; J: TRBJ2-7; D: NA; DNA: TGTGCCAGCAGGGATCCGACCCAGCCGACATACGAGCAGTACTTC; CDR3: CASRDPTQPTYEQYF
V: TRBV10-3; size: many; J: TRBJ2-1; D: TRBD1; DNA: TGTGCCATCAGTGGCTCTGTGACAGGGAACCCCAATGAGCAGTTCTTC; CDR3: CAISGSVTGNPNEQFF
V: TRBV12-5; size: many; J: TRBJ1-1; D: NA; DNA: TGTGCTAGTGGTTTTGGGGCTACTGAAGCTTTCTTT; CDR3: CASGFGATEAFF
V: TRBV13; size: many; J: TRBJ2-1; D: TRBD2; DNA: TGTGCCAGCAGCTCCAGGACTAGCGGTTTTTACAATGAGCAGTTCTTC; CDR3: CASSSRTSGFYNEQFF
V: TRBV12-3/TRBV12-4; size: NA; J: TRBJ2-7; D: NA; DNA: TGTGCCAGCAGACCGGTTGGCGGGACGCCCTGCGAGCAGTACTTC; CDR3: CASRPVGGTPCEQYF